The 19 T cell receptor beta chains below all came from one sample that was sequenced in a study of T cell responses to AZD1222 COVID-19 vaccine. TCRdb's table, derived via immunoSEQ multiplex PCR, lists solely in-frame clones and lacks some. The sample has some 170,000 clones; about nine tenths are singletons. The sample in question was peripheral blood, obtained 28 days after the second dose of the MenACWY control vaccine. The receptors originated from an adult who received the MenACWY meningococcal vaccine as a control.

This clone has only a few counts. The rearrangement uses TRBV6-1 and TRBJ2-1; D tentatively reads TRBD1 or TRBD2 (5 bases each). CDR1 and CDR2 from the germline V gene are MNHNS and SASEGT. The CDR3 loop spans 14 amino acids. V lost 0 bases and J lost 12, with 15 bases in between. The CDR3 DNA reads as TGTGCCAGCAGTGAAGCGCTTCGGGACGGAGTGCAGTTCTTC. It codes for CASSEALRDGVQFF.

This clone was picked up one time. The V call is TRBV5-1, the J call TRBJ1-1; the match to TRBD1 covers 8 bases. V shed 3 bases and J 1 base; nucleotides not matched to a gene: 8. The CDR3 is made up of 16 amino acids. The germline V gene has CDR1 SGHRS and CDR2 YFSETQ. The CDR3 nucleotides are TGCGCCAGCAGCTGGGACTATGACAGGGGGAACACTGAAGCTTTCTTT. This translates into CASSWDYDRGNTEAFF.

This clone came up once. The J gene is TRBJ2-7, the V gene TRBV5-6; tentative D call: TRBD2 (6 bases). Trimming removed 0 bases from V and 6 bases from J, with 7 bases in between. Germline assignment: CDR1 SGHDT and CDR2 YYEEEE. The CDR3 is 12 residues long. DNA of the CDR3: TGTGCCAGCAGCTTGGGGAGGGCCGAGCAGTACTTC. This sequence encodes CASSLGRAEQYF.

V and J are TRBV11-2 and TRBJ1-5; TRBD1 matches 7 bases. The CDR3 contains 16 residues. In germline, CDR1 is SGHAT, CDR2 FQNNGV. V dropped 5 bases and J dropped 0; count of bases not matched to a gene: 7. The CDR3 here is CASSRSRQGSNQPQHF. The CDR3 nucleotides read TGTGCCAGCAGCCGCTCCCGACAGGGTAGCAATCAGCCCCAGCATTTT. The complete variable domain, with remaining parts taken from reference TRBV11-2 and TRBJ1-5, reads EAGVAQSPRYKIIEKRQSVAFWCNPISGHATLYWYQQILGQGPKLLIQFQNNGVVDDSQLPKDRFSAERLKGVDSTLKIQPAKLEDSAVYLCASSRSRQGSNQPQHFGDGTRLSIL.

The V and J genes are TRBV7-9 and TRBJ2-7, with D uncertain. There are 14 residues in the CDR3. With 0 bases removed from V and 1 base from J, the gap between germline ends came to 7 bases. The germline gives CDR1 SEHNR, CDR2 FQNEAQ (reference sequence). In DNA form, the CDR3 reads TGTGCCAGCAGCTTAGCGGGAATATCCTACGAGCAGTACTTC. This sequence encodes CASSLAGISYEQYF.

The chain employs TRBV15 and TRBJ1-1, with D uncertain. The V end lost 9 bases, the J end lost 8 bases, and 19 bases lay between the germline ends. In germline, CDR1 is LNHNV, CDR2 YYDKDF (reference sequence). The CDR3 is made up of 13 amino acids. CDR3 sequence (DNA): TGTGCCACTATTAAGGAAGGAGCCTCGGAAGCTTTCTTT. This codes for CATIKEGASEAFF. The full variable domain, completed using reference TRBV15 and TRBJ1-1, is DAMVIQNPRYQVTQFGKPVTLSCSQTLNHNVMYWYQQKSSQAPKLLFHYYDKDFNNEADTPDNFQSRRPNTSFCFLDIRSPGLGDTAMYLCATIKEGASEAFFGQGTRLTVV.

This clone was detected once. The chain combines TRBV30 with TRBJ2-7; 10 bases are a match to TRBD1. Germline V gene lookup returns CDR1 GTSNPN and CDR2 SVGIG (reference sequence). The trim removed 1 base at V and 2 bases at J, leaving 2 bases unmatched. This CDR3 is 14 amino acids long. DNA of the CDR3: TGTGCCTGGAGTGGGGACAGGGGCCCCTACGAGCAGTACTTC. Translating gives CAWSGDRGPYEQYF.

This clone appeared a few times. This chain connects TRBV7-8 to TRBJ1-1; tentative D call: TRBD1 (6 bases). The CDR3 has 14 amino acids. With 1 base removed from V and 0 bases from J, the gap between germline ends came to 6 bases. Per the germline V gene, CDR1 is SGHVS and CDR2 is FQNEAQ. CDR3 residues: CASSLDRVNTEAFF. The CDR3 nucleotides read TGTGCCAGCAGCTTAGACAGGGTGAACACTGAAGCTTTCTTT.

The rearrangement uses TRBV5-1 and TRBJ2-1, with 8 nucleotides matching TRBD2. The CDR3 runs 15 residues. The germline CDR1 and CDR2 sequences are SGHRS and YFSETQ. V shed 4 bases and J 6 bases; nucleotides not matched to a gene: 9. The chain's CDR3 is CASSQQAGTSNEQFF. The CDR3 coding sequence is TGCGCCAGCAGCCAGCAGGCCGGGACTAGCAATGAGCAGTTCTTC.

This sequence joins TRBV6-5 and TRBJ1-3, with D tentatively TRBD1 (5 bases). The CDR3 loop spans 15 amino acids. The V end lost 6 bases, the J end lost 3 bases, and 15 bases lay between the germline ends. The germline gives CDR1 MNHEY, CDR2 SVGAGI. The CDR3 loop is CASSPRRGGGNTIYF. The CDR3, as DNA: TGTGCCAGCAGCCCGCGGAGGGGAGGTGGAAACACCATATATTTT.

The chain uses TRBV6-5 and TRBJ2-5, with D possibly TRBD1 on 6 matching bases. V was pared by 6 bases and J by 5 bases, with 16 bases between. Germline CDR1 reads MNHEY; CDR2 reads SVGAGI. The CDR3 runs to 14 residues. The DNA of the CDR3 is TGTGCCAGCAGCGCGTGGGGGCTTAAGGAGACCCAGTACTTC. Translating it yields CASSAWGLKETQYF.

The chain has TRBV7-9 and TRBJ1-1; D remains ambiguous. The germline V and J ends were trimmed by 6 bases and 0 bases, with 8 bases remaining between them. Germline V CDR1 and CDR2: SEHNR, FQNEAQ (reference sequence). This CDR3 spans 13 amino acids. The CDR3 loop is CASRELVNTEAFF. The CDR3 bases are TGTGCCAGCAGGGAGCTGGTGAACACTGAAGCTTTCTTT.

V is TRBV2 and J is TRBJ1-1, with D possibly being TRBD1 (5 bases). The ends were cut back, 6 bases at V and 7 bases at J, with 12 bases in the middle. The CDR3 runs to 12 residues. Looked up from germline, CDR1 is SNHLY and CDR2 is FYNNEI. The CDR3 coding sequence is TGTGCCAGCAGGGGGCACAAACGTGAAGCTTTCTTT. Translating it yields CASRGHKREAFF.

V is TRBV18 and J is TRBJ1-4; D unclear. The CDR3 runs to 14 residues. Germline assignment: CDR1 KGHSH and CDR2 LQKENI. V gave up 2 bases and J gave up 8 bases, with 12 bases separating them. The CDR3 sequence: CASSPILETEKLFF. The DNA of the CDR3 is TGTGCCAGCTCACCAATACTTGAGACCGAAAAACTGTTTTTT.

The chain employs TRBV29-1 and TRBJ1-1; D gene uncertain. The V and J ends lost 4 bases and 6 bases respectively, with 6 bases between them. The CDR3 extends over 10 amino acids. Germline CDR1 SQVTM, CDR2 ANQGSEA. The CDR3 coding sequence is TGCAGCGTTGGGTTCGCTGAAGCTTTCTTT. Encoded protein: CSVGFAEAFF.

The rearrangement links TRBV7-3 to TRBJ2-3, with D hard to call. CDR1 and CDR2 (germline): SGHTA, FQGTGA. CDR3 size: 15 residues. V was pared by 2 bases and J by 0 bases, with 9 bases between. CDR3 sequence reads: CASSLVGFSTDTQYF. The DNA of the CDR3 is TGTGCCAGCAGCTTAGTAGGGTTTAGCACAGATACGCAGTATTTT.

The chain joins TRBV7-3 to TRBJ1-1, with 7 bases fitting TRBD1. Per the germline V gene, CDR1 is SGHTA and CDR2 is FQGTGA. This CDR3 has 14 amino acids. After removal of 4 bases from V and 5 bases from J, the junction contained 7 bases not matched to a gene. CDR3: CASSSGTASTEAFF. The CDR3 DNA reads TGTGCCAGCAGCTCCGGGACAGCCTCTACTGAAGCTTTCTTT.

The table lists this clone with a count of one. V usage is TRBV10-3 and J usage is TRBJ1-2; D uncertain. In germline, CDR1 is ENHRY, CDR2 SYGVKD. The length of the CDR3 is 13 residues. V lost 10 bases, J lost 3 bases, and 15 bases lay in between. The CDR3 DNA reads TGTGCCACCACTCTCCGCTCCGACTATGGCTACACCTTC. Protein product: CATTLRSDYGYTF.

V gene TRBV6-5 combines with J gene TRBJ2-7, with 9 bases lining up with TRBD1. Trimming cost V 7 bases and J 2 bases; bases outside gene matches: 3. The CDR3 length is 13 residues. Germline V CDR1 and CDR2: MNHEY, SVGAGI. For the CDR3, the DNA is TGTGCCAGCAAGGGACAGGGTGCCTACGAGCAGTACTTC. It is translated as CASKGQGAYEQYF.